The next 26 T cell receptor beta chains were all read from a single sample in a study of long-term antiretroviral therapy in people with HIV. Survey-level resolution applied to immunoSEQ assay v3.0. Using immunoSEQ multiplex PCR, the repertoire was profiled, and TCRdb retains in-frame clones only, with some absent. The sample includes some 25,000 clones, approximately 80% of them seen just once. The sequencing here drew on unsorted PBMCs, taken 0.7 years before starting antiretroviral therapy. The source of these receptors is a man aged 25-45 years with HIV.

This clone was detected only once. The genes are TRBV9 and TRBJ2-2; no firm D call. The V end was cut by 0 bases, the J end by 6 bases, with 6 bases between. CDR1 is SGDLS and CDR2 is YYNGEE in the germline V gene. CDR3 size: 13 residues. Here the CDR3 reads CASSVEFAGELFF. For the CDR3, the DNA is TGTGCCAGCAGCGTAGAGTTTGCCGGGGAGCTGTTTTTT.

V gene TRBV7-2 combines with J gene TRBJ2-1; 10 nucleotides match TRBD2. V trimming: 2 bases; J trimming: 8 bases; junction bases outside the gene matches: 9. This CDR3 is 16 amino acids long. The germline V gene has CDR1 SGHTA and CDR2 FQGNSA. In DNA, the CDR3 is TGTGCCAGCAGCTTAAAAGCGGGAGGGTTGGTAGATGAGCAGTTCTTC. Translating gives CASSLKAGGLVDEQFF.

The chain carries TRBV15 and TRBJ1-1; D is possibly TRBD1 (6 bases). The V gene lost 5 bases and the J gene lost 3 bases, with 10 bases spanning the gap. CDR1 LNHNV and CDR2 YYDKDF come from the germline V gene (reference sequence). The CDR3 is 13 residues long. The CDR3 protein is CATSLRGDTEAFF. CDR3 nucleotide sequence: TGTGCCACCAGCTTAAGGGGGGACACTGAAGCTTTCTTT.

This chain joins TRBV10-3 and TRBJ1-1; 7 bases align to TRBD1. This CDR3 spans 13 amino acids. CDR1 is ENHRY, CDR2 SYGVKD, per germline. J was trimmed by 0 bases and V by 7 bases; bases with no gene match: 2. The DNA for the CDR3 is TGTGCCATCAAGGACAGGCTGAACACTGAAGCTTTCTTT. This translates into CAIKDRLNTEAFF.

This chain joins TRBV6-1 and TRBJ1-5; TRBD1 matches 8 bases. Per the germline V gene, CDR1 is MNHNS and CDR2 is SASEGT. There are 14 residues in the CDR3. V trimming: 6 bases; J trimming: 6 bases; junction bases outside the gene matches: 7. The CDR3 DNA reads TGTGCCAGCAGGTTTGGACAGGGAGGTCAGCCCCAGCATTTT. This gives the protein CASRFGQGGQPQHF.

For the CDR3, the DNA is TGCGCCAGCAGCTTGGAGGGGGTGAATGAGCAGTTCTTC. Protein product: CASSLEGVNEQFF. The chain carries TRBV5-1 and TRBJ2-1; TRBD1 might be the D (6 bases). V was trimmed by 0 bases and J by 7 bases, leaving 8 bases between them. The germline gives CDR1 SGHRS, CDR2 YFSETQ. The CDR3 totals 13 residues.

The V and J genes are TRBV27 and TRBJ2-1, with 7 bases identical to TRBD1. V lost 6 bases, J lost 7 bases, and 21 bases stayed unmatched. The CDR3 sequence is 18 residues long. Looked up from germline, CDR1 is MNHEY and CDR2 is SMNVEV (reference sequence). CDR3 protein: CASSRGSRFEITGNEQFF. The DNA for the CDR3 is TGTGCCAGCAGCAGGGGGAGTAGGTTTGAGATAACTGGGAATGAGCAGTTCTTC.

The J gene is TRBJ1-1, the V gene TRBV19, with a weak D call TRBD1 (6 bases). The CDR3 consists of 16 residues. Germline V lookup: CDR1 LNHDA, CDR2 SQIVND (reference sequence). V was pared by 6 bases and J by 4 bases, with 21 bases between. The CDR3 nucleotides are TGTGCCAGTAGCAGCGTTAAGAAAGGGGGAAGCACTGAAGCTTTCTTT. It specifies CASSSVKKGGSTEAFF.

The chain has TRBV7-6 and TRBJ2-5; 7 bases are shared with TRBD1. CDR1 SGHVS and CDR2 FNYEAQ come from the germline V gene. This CDR3 comprises 17 residues. Trimming at V came to 4 bases and at J to 2 bases, leaving 13 bases not matched to a gene. In DNA, the CDR3 is TGTGCCAGCAGCTCCCACCCCAGGGACAGCCGACAAGAGACCCAGTACTTC. Translated, it gives CASSSHPRDSRQETQYF.

This chain uses TRBV7-8 with TRBJ2-5; 9 nucleotides line up with TRBD1. Trimming cost V 3 bases and J 4 bases; bases outside gene matches: 6. Germline CDR1 and CDR2: SGHVS and FQNEAQ. The length of the CDR3 is 15 residues. CDR3 loop: CASSFNRGLGETQYF. Written as DNA, the CDR3 is TGTGCCAGCAGCTTTAACAGGGGGCTGGGAGAGACCCAGTACTTC.

This chain links TRBV10-3 with TRBJ1-4, with D perhaps matching TRBD1 (5 bases). CDR1 and CDR2 from the germline V gene are ENHRY and SYGVKD. Trimming stripped 4 bases from V and 6 bases from J, with 9 bases between. The CDR3 runs 13 residues. In DNA form, the CDR3 reads TGTGCCATCAGTGCCCGGGGCCATGAAAAACTGTTTTTT. Its protein product is CAISARGHEKLFF.

This chain links TRBV6-5 with TRBJ2-3, with D hard to call. The V gene lost 2 bases and the J gene lost 3 bases, with 6 bases spanning the gap. CDR3 length: 13 amino acids. Germline V CDR1 and CDR2: MNHEY, SVGAGI. The CDR3 bases are TGTGCCAGCAGTTACGGGTGGACAGATACGCAGTATTTT. Translated, it gives CASSYGWTDTQYF.

The rearrangement joins TRBV5-6 to TRBJ2-7; a possible D gene is TRBD2 (6 bases). CDR1 is SGHDT, CDR2 YYEEEE, per germline. The V end lost 1 base, the J end lost 3 bases, and 14 bases lay between the germline ends. The CDR3 extends over 15 amino acids. The CDR3 reads CASSLWAGISYEQYF. In DNA, the CDR3 is TGTGCCAGCAGCTTGTGGGCGGGGATAAGCTACGAGCAGTACTTC.

The chain has TRBV28 and TRBJ1-6, with unresolved D. The germline V gene has CDR1 MDHEN and CDR2 SYDVKM. V lost 6 bases to trimming and J lost 8 bases, with 14 bases between them. CDR3 length equals 14 residues. The CDR3 reads CASSVRGFDSPLHF. For the CDR3, the DNA is TGTGCCAGCAGCGTTAGAGGGTTTGATTCACCCCTCCACTTT.

The chain couples TRBV6-1 to TRBJ1-2; 7 bases map to TRBD1. The CDR3 is made up of 15 amino acids. V trimming: 4 bases; J trimming: 4 bases; junction bases outside the gene matches: 9. Germline V gene data show CDR1 as MNHNS and CDR2 as SASEGT. CDR3: CASSVTIGTVYGYTF. CDR3 DNA sequence: TGTGCCAGCAGTGTAACCATCGGGACAGTCTATGGCTACACCTTC.

The DNA for the CDR3 is TGTGCCAGCTCACCGCCGGCATCCTACGCGCAGTATTTT. Its translation: CASSPPASYAQYF. V usage is TRBV18 and J usage is TRBJ2-3; D uncertain. From germline, CDR1 is KGHSH and CDR2 LQKENI. There are 13 residues in the CDR3. Trimming pared 3 bases from V and 10 bases from J, leaving 14 bases between.

This clone came up once. The J gene is TRBJ1-2, the V gene TRBV18; D is possibly TRBD1 (6 bases). With 3 bases removed from V and 8 bases from J, the gap between germline ends came to 28 bases. The germline V gene has CDR1 KGHSH and CDR2 LQKENI. This CDR3 is built from 18 residues. DNA of the CDR3: TGTGCCAGCTCACCCTCGGCTCCCTCAAGGGGGGCAGGCCTCGGCTACACCTTC. Its protein is CASSPSAPSRGAGLGYTF.

Here the CDR3 reads CASSLGQGYSYEQYF. The CDR3 bases are TGCGCCAGCAGCTTGGGACAGGGGTACTCCTACGAGCAGTACTTC. This sequence joins TRBV5-1 and TRBJ2-7, with 8 bases identical to TRBD1. V was clipped by 0 bases and J by 0 bases; unmatched bases: 2. This CDR3 has 15 residues. The V gene's germline CDR1 is SGHRS and CDR2 YFSETQ.

J is TRBJ2-2 and V is TRBV7-9; 7 bases are shared with TRBD1. CDR3 size: 14 residues. Germline V gene data show CDR1 as SEHNR and CDR2 as FQNEAQ (reference sequence). The V and J ends lost 5 bases and 6 bases, in that order; junction bases with no gene match: 6. CDR3 protein: CASSEDRAAGELFF. CDR3 bases: TGTGCCAGCAGCGAAGACAGGGCTGCCGGGGAGCTGTTTTTT.

This chain joins TRBV6-5 and TRBJ2-7; no clear D gene. Germline V gene sequence: CDR1 MNHEY, CDR2 SVGAGI. This CDR3 has 14 amino acids. The V gene lost 5 bases and the J gene lost 6 bases, with 17 bases spanning the gap. The CDR3 loop is CASSTRVYSGEQYF. The CDR3 DNA follows: TGTGCCAGCAGTACCCGGGTCTACTCGGGCGAGCAGTACTTC.

CDR3 bases: TGTGCCTGGAGTGTAGGGGGGGTCGAAGCTTTCTTT. It translates to CAWSVGGVEAFF. The chain recombines TRBV30 with TRBJ1-1; D may be TRBD1 (6 bases). The CDR3 has 12 amino acids. Germline V CDR1 and CDR2: GTSNPN, SVGIG (reference sequence). The V end lost 0 bases, the J end lost 8 bases, and 10 bases lay between the germline ends.

The sample holds one count of this clone. The J gene is TRBJ1-4, the V gene TRBV5-1; 10 nucleotides line up with TRBD1. V shed 7 bases, J shed 7 bases, and the junction held 4 bases outside the gene matches. This CDR3 has 13 amino acids. CDR1 is SGHRS and CDR2 is YFSETQ in the germline V gene. CDR3: CASRTGGFEKLFF. CDR3 DNA: TGCGCCAGCCGGACAGGGGGGTTTGAAAAACTGTTTTTT. Supplemented by reference TRBV5-1 and TRBJ1-4, the full variable domain reads KAGVTQTPRYLIKTRGQQVTLSCSPISGHRSVSWYQQTPGQGLQFLFEYFSETQRNKGNFPGRFSGRQFSNSRSEMNVSTLELGDSALYLCASRTGGFEKLFFGSGTQLSVL.

The chain links TRBV5-1 to TRBJ2-1, with 9 positions matching TRBD2. Germline CDR1 SGHRS, CDR2 YFSETQ. V lost 2 bases, J lost 10 bases, and 13 bases stayed unmatched. This CDR3 has 16 amino acids. CDR3 region: CASSFAIAGGLGEQFF. CDR3 coding DNA: TGCGCCAGCAGCTTTGCCATCGCGGGGGGGCTCGGGGAGCAGTTCTTC.

This chain connects TRBV10-3 to TRBJ2-5, with TRBD2 as a possible D gene (7 bases). This CDR3 comprises 16 residues. Trimming removed 6 bases from V and 1 base from J, with 18 bases in between. The V gene's germline CDR1 is ENHRY and CDR2 SYGVKD. The CDR3 nucleotides are TGTGCCATCAGCCGGGCGGGGGCTACCAGCCAAGAGACCCAGTACTTC. Protein sequence: CAISRAGATSQETQYF.

The J gene is TRBJ2-7, the V gene TRBV14; the D is unclear. V lost 1 base and J lost 2, with 3 bases in between. The germline gives CDR1 SGHDN, CDR2 FVKESK. This CDR3 has 12 amino acids. CDR3 region: CASSQGAYEQYF. CDR3 DNA: TGTGCCAGCAGCCAAGGCGCCTACGAGCAGTACTTC.

This clone came up once. The chain combines TRBV11-2 with TRBJ2-3; 7 bases agree with TRBD1. The CDR3 length is 18 residues. Losses at the gene ends were 3 bases for V and 0 bases for J; bases not matched to a gene: 12. Germline-derived CDR1 and CDR2 are SGHAT and FQNNGV. CDR3 nucleotides: TGTGCCAGCAGCTTCGCCGGGACAGACTTCTGGAGCACAGATACGCAGTATTTT. This encodes CASSFAGTDFWSTDTQYF. Full variable domain (remainder filled in from reference TRBV11-2 and TRBJ2-3): EAGVAQSPRYKIIEKRQSVAFWCNPISGHATLYWYQQILGQGPKLLIQFQNNGVVDDSQLPKDRFSAERLKGVDSTLKIQPAKLEDSAVYLCASSFAGTDFWSTDTQYFGPGTRLTVL.